This T cell receptor beta chain originates from a study of T cell responses to AZD1222 COVID-19 vaccine. Overall study findings and caveats: Clonal diversity was possibly underestimated, and white British individuals and females predominated among donors. Nearly half of the spike-specific TCRs reportedly recognize variant regions that carry no mutations. Two AZD1222 doses significantly raised spike-specific TCR breadth and depth over controls.

Trimming cost V 2 bases and J 1 base, with 5 bases left between them. The CDR3 has 13 amino acids. The V gene's germline CDR1 is KGHSH and CDR2 LQKENI. As to this clone: Its target is unknown. Other nucleotide sequences from this sample produce the same CDR3.

Profiling relied on immunoSEQ multiplex PCR, and the TCRdb table lists in-frame clones only, not all of them. The sample consists of 95,000 to 150,000 clones, approximately 90% of them appearing once. Here the sequenced sample was peripheral blood, taken on day 0 of MenACWY control vaccination. The rearrangement uses TRBV18 and TRBJ1-1; no clear D gene. This receptor was obtained from an adult in good health. This CDR3 reads CASSPGENTEAFF. The CDR3 DNA is TGTGCCAGCTCACCAGGAGAGAACACTGAAGCTTTCTTT.